The present T cell receptor (beta chain) was sequenced within a study of T cells in Graves' hyperthyroidism and ophthalmopathy. Amplification of TCR beta CDR3 regions was performed using RNA transcripts as template. Carried out on the TCR CDR3, a first-round RT-PCR used the HTBI primer set. TCRdb passed the multiplex PCR reads through MiXCR, listing each CDR3 protein once. Here the sample spans about 610,000 distinct CDR3 sequences, over 12% being singletons. This CDR3 contains 11 residues. Germline CDR1 and CDR2: MNHNS and SASEGT. Trimming cost V 8 bases and J 3 bases, with 8 bases left between them.

The gene calls are TRBV6-1 and TRBJ2-7; D is unresolved. The TCR was taken from a woman aged 40 to 50 with Graves' ophthalmopathy. What was sequenced was blood. For the CDR3, the DNA is TGTGCCAGCGCGGAGCTCTACGAGCAGTACTTC. Translating it yields CASAELYEQYF.